This TCR beta chain is from a study of blood T cell repertoires in COVID-19. The wider study: Sample material is recorded as cDNA or gDNA derived from T cells, B-cell-depleted T cells, or PBMCs.

This CDR3 has 14 residues. Trimming removed 2 bases from V and 5 bases from J, with 12 bases in between. Germline CDR1 MNHEY, CDR2 SVGEGT. Some clones are missing from TCRdb's copy, which holds only in-frame ones; the method was immunoSEQ multiplex PCR. Found here are approximately 89,000 clones, 90% to 95% of them singletons; the top ten hold roughly 4%. The chain has TRBV6-2 or TRBV6-3 and TRBJ1-2; D may be TRBD1 (5 bases). The TCR originated in a human donor with active COVID-19. The donor label of this sample is uncertain. The specimen sequenced was peripheral blood. The CDR3 loop is CASSYEATGYGYTF. In DNA form, the CDR3 reads TGTGCCAGCAGTTACGAGGCTACAGGATATGGCTACACCTTC.